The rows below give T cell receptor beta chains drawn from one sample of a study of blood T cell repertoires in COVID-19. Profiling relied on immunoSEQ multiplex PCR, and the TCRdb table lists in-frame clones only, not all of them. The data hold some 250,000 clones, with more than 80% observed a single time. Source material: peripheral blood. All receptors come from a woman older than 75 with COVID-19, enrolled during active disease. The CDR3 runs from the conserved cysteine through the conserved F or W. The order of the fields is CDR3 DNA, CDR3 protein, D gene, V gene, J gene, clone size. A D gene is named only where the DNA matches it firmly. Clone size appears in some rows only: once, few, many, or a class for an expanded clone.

CDR3 DNA: TGTGCCAGCAGTCCCCGGGGAGGGGTGGACTATGGCTACACCTTC; CDR3 protein: CASSPRGGVDYGYTF; D gene: NA; V gene: TRBV28; J gene: TRBJ1-2; clone size: once
CDR3 DNA: TGTGCCAGCAGCTTAGTTCCGGGACTAGCGGGGGCCCAGACCCAGTACTTC; CDR3 protein: CASSLVPGLAGAQTQYF; D gene: TRBD2; V gene: TRBV7-2; J gene: TRBJ2-5; clone size: NA
CDR3 DNA: TGTGCCAGCAGTGAGAGGGATACCAATCAGCCCCAGCATTTT; CDR3 protein: CASSERDTNQPQHF; D gene: NA; V gene: TRBV6-1; J gene: TRBJ1-5; clone size: NA
CDR3 DNA: TGTGCCAGCAGCTTCCTTCCGGGACAGGATCCTTCCTCTGGAAACACCATATATTTT; CDR3 protein: CASSFLPGQDPSSGNTIYF; D gene: TRBD1; V gene: TRBV7-9; J gene: TRBJ1-3; clone size: NA
CDR3 DNA: TGTGCCAGCAGACGGGGGGTAGACGGGGAGCTGTTTTTT; CDR3 protein: CASRRGVDGELFF; D gene: TRBD2; V gene: TRBV3-1/TRBV3-2; J gene: TRBJ2-2; clone size: NA
CDR3 DNA: TGTGCCAGCAGCTACCACAGGAACACCGGGGAGCTGTTTTTT; CDR3 protein: CASSYHRNTGELFF; D gene: NA; V gene: TRBV7-9; J gene: TRBJ2-2; clone size: NA
CDR3 DNA: TGTGCCAGCCGGGACATAGGGACCACTAGCAATCAGCCCCAGCATTTT; CDR3 protein: CASRDIGTTSNQPQHF; D gene: NA; V gene: TRBV19; J gene: TRBJ1-5; clone size: once
CDR3 DNA: TGTGCCAGCAGCTTTAATTCCGATACGCAGTATTTT; CDR3 protein: CASSFNSDTQYF; D gene: NA; V gene: TRBV5-6; J gene: TRBJ2-3; clone size: NA
CDR3 DNA: TGTGCCAGCAGTGGTTCCGGGACAGGGGGCACCGGGGAGCTGTTTTTT; CDR3 protein: CASSGSGTGGTGELFF; D gene: TRBD1; V gene: TRBV2; J gene: TRBJ2-2; clone size: once
CDR3 DNA: TGTGCCAGCAGCTTCGGGACAGGGAACACTGAAGCTTTCTTT; CDR3 protein: CASSFGTGNTEAFF; D gene: TRBD1; V gene: TRBV7-2; J gene: TRBJ1-1; clone size: NA
CDR3 DNA: TGTGCCAGCAGCCCGCAGGGGGCGCGTGGTGAAGCTTTCTTT; CDR3 protein: CASSPQGARGEAFF; D gene: TRBD1; V gene: TRBV7-9; J gene: TRBJ1-1; clone size: NA
CDR3 DNA: TGTGCCAGCAGTTTCAGGGGAGCCTACGAGCAGTACTTC; CDR3 protein: CASSFRGAYEQYF; D gene: NA; V gene: TRBV28; J gene: TRBJ2-7; clone size: NA
CDR3 DNA: TGTGCCAGCAGCCAAGTAGCGGGCGACAACTATGGCTACACCTTC; CDR3 protein: CASSQVAGDNYGYTF; D gene: NA; V gene: TRBV3-1/TRBV3-2; J gene: TRBJ1-2; clone size: NA
CDR3 DNA: TGTGCCACCAGTGATTTGTCCGGACAGAACACCGGGGAGCTGTTTTTT; CDR3 protein: CATSDLSGQNTGELFF; D gene: NA; V gene: TRBV24-1; J gene: TRBJ2-2; clone size: NA
CDR3 DNA: TGTGCCAGCTCACCACCGTCGGGAATCCGAGATGAAAAACTGTTTTTT; CDR3 protein: CASSPPSGIRDEKLFF; D gene: NA; V gene: TRBV18; J gene: TRBJ1-4; clone size: NA
CDR3 DNA: TGTGCCTGGGGGAGGGATAATTCACCCCTCCACTTT; CDR3 protein: CAWGRDNSPLHF; D gene: NA; V gene: TRBV30; J gene: TRBJ1-6; clone size: few
CDR3 DNA: TGTGCCAGCAGTTTTGCTTCAGGCTATGGCTACACCTTC; CDR3 protein: CASSFASGYGYTF; D gene: NA; V gene: TRBV12-3/TRBV12-4; J gene: TRBJ1-2; clone size: NA
CDR3 DNA: TGTGCCAGCAGTTACTTAGGACAGGGGGGTCAGCCCCAGCATTTT; CDR3 protein: CASSYLGQGGQPQHF; D gene: TRBD1; V gene: TRBV6-2/TRBV6-3; J gene: TRBJ1-5; clone size: NA
CDR3 DNA: TGTGCCAGCAGCTTAGTAGGGGGCACAACGAACACTGAAGCTTTCTTT; CDR3 protein: CASSLVGGTTNTEAFF; D gene: TRBD1; V gene: TRBV7-2; J gene: TRBJ1-1; clone size: NA
CDR3 DNA: TGTGCCAGCTCACAGGGGGCGGGCGAGCAGTACTTC; CDR3 protein: CASSQGAGEQYF; D gene: TRBD1; V gene: TRBV18; J gene: TRBJ2-7; clone size: NA
CDR3 DNA: TGTGCCAGCAGCGGGGACAGACTATGGGATACGCAGTATTTT; CDR3 protein: CASSGDRLWDTQYF; D gene: TRBD1; V gene: TRBV25-1; J gene: TRBJ2-3; clone size: few
CDR3 DNA: TGTGCCAGCTCACAAAGACAGGGGACTGGAAACACCATATATTTT; CDR3 protein: CASSQRQGTGNTIYF; D gene: TRBD1; V gene: TRBV18; J gene: TRBJ1-3; clone size: NA
CDR3 DNA: TGTGCCAGCAGCCCCGGGACAGGGCGACCCGGGGAGCTGTTTTTT; CDR3 protein: CASSPGTGRPGELFF; D gene: TRBD1; V gene: TRBV28; J gene: TRBJ2-2; clone size: NA
CDR3 DNA: TGTGCCTCCCGGCAGGGGGACCCGATGAACACTGAAGCTTTCTTT; CDR3 protein: CASRQGDPMNTEAFF; D gene: TRBD1; V gene: TRBV2; J gene: TRBJ1-1; clone size: NA
CDR3 DNA: TGTGCCAGCAGCCCAGTGCGGTTAGCGGGAGGGTTCACAGATACGCAGTATTTT; CDR3 protein: CASSPVRLAGGFTDTQYF; D gene: TRBD2; V gene: TRBV3-1/TRBV3-2; J gene: TRBJ2-3; clone size: NA
CDR3 DNA: TGTGCCAGCTCACCCGAGGGAAACACCATATATTTT; CDR3 protein: CASSPEGNTIYF; D gene: NA; V gene: TRBV18; J gene: TRBJ1-3; clone size: few
CDR3 DNA: TGTGCCAGCTCCCGGGACAGGGGGCCGATTAATTCACCCCTCCACTTT; CDR3 protein: CASSRDRGPINSPLHF; D gene: TRBD1; V gene: TRBV18; J gene: TRBJ1-6; clone size: NA
CDR3 DNA: TGTGCCAGCAGTTCAGGGGGTTTGGACACTGAAGCTTTCTTT; CDR3 protein: CASSSGGLDTEAFF; D gene: TRBD1; V gene: TRBV3-1/TRBV3-2; J gene: TRBJ1-1; clone size: NA
CDR3 DNA: TGTGCCAGCAGTTTATCCAGGGGGGTCAATCAGCCCCAGCATTTT; CDR3 protein: CASSLSRGVNQPQHF; D gene: TRBD1; V gene: TRBV28; J gene: TRBJ1-5; clone size: NA
CDR3 DNA: TGCGCCAGCAGCTTGAGACAGGGAGACAATGAGCAGTTCTTC; CDR3 protein: CASSLRQGDNEQFF; D gene: TRBD1; V gene: TRBV5-1; J gene: TRBJ2-1; clone size: few
CDR3 DNA: TGTGCCAGCAGCTTGAGAGGTGAAAAACTGTTTTTT; CDR3 protein: CASSLRGEKLFF; D gene: NA; V gene: TRBV5-4; J gene: TRBJ1-4; clone size: NA
CDR3 DNA: TGTGCCAGCAGCCCGGGACAGAGAGCTAACTATGGCTACACCTTC; CDR3 protein: CASSPGQRANYGYTF; D gene: TRBD1; V gene: TRBV9; J gene: TRBJ1-2; clone size: NA
CDR3 DNA: TGTGCCAGCAGTACTCCGGGACAGGGGGTTGAAAAACTGTTTTTT; CDR3 protein: CASSTPGQGVEKLFF; D gene: TRBD1; V gene: TRBV6-1; J gene: TRBJ1-4; clone size: NA
CDR3 DNA: TGTGCCAGCAGCTCGGACAGGGGGGAGACCCAGTACTTC; CDR3 protein: CASSSDRGETQYF; D gene: TRBD1; V gene: TRBV7-2; J gene: TRBJ2-5; clone size: NA
CDR3 DNA: TGCGCCAGCAGCCGACTAGCGGGAGACAGCTCCTACAATGAGCAGTTCTTC; CDR3 protein: CASSRLAGDSSYNEQFF; D gene: TRBD2; V gene: TRBV4-1; J gene: TRBJ2-1; clone size: NA
CDR3 DNA: TGTGCCAGCAGCTTAGATCGTGCGGGAGCCGATACGCAGTATTTT; CDR3 protein: CASSLDRAGADTQYF; D gene: TRBD2; V gene: TRBV11-2; J gene: TRBJ2-3; clone size: NA
CDR3 DNA: TGTGCCAGCAGCGACCCTCTCAGGGGGCGGGCGGGGGACAATGAGCAGTTCTTC; CDR3 protein: CASSDPLRGRAGDNEQFF; D gene: NA; V gene: TRBV9; J gene: TRBJ2-1; clone size: once
CDR3 DNA: TGTGCCAGCAGCGTGGGACTAGCGGAATACAATGAGCAGTTCTTC; CDR3 protein: CASSVGLAEYNEQFF; D gene: TRBD2; V gene: TRBV9; J gene: TRBJ2-1; clone size: NA
CDR3 DNA: TGCGCCAGCAGCTTGGGGGGGACAGCGGTCTCTGGAAACACCATATATTTT; CDR3 protein: CASSLGGTAVSGNTIYF; D gene: TRBD1; V gene: TRBV5-1; J gene: TRBJ1-3; clone size: NA
CDR3 DNA: TGTGCCAGCAGCTTGGTGGGAGTTCCCTACGAGCAGTACTTC; CDR3 protein: CASSLVGVPYEQYF; D gene: NA; V gene: TRBV5-6; J gene: TRBJ2-7; clone size: NA
CDR3 DNA: TGTGCCACCAGTGATTTGGGCGGGAGCCACGAGCAGTTCTTC; CDR3 protein: CATSDLGGSHEQFF; D gene: TRBD2; V gene: TRBV24-1; J gene: TRBJ2-1; clone size: NA
CDR3 DNA: TGTGCCAGCAGCCTTTCGACAGGTTTCACGGATACGCAGTATTTT; CDR3 protein: CASSLSTGFTDTQYF; D gene: NA; V gene: TRBV3-1/TRBV3-2; J gene: TRBJ2-3; clone size: few
CDR3 DNA: TGTGCCAGCAGCCCTAGGACTAGTCAAAGGGCACGGGAGCTGTTTTTT; CDR3 protein: CASSPRTSQRARELFF; D gene: TRBD2; V gene: TRBV7-9; J gene: TRBJ2-2; clone size: NA
CDR3 DNA: TGTGCCAGCAGCTTAAACTCACCCTGGGAGCAGTACTTC; CDR3 protein: CASSLNSPWEQYF; D gene: NA; V gene: TRBV7-2; J gene: TRBJ2-7; clone size: few
CDR3 DNA: TGTGCCAGCAGCTTAGTTGGGCAGCTTAATCAGCCCCAGCATTTT; CDR3 protein: CASSLVGQLNQPQHF; D gene: NA; V gene: TRBV7-8; J gene: TRBJ1-5; clone size: NA
CDR3 DNA: TGCAGCGTTGGGGCTGGACAGGGGGAGGGAGATACGCAGTATTTT; CDR3 protein: CSVGAGQGEGDTQYF; D gene: TRBD1; V gene: TRBV29-1; J gene: TRBJ2-3; clone size: once
CDR3 DNA: TGTGCCAGCAGCTTAGGGGACAGAGACACCGGGGAGCTGTTTTTT; CDR3 protein: CASSLGDRDTGELFF; D gene: TRBD1; V gene: TRBV7-9; J gene: TRBJ2-2; clone size: NA
CDR3 DNA: TGTGCCAGCAGCCCATACCATCAGGGGCCAGAGACCCAGTACTTC; CDR3 protein: CASSPYHQGPETQYF; D gene: NA; V gene: TRBV11-2; J gene: TRBJ2-5; clone size: NA
CDR3 DNA: TGCGCCAGCAGCGAAATGGCGGGACAGGGCTTCCTGAGCGAGCAGTACTTC; CDR3 protein: CASSEMAGQGFLSEQYF; D gene: TRBD1; V gene: TRBV5-1; J gene: TRBJ2-7; clone size: NA
CDR3 DNA: TGTGCCAGCAGAGAAACAGGTTCCTCCTACGAGCAGTACTTC; CDR3 protein: CASRETGSSYEQYF; D gene: NA; V gene: TRBV5-4; J gene: TRBJ2-7; clone size: NA
CDR3 DNA: TGTGCCACCAGCCCGGGGACTAGCGGGGGGAGCACAGATACGCAGTATTTT; CDR3 protein: CATSPGTSGGSTDTQYF; D gene: TRBD2; V gene: TRBV24-1; J gene: TRBJ2-3; clone size: NA
CDR3 DNA: TGTGCCTGGGGGACAGGGACTGAAGCTTTCTTT; CDR3 protein: CAWGTGTEAFF; D gene: TRBD1; V gene: TRBV30; J gene: TRBJ1-1; clone size: NA
CDR3 DNA: TGTGCCAGCAGTTCATCACAGGGGATAGTAGGCTACACCTTC; CDR3 protein: CASSSSQGIVGYTF; D gene: TRBD1; V gene: TRBV28; J gene: TRBJ1-2; clone size: NA
CDR3 DNA: TGTGCCAGCTCAGGGGTCCAGGGAGGGAATCAGCCCCAGCATTTT; CDR3 protein: CASSGVQGGNQPQHF; D gene: NA; V gene: TRBV18; J gene: TRBJ1-5; clone size: NA
CDR3 DNA: TGTGCCAGCAGTTACGAGGGGGCGCAGAATCAGCCCCAGCATTTT; CDR3 protein: CASSYEGAQNQPQHF; D gene: TRBD1; V gene: TRBV6-6; J gene: TRBJ1-5; clone size: NA
CDR3 DNA: TGCGCCAGCGCCCTGTGGGACTCAACGGTCACAGATACGCAGTATTTT; CDR3 protein: CASALWDSTVTDTQYF; D gene: NA; V gene: TRBV5-1; J gene: TRBJ2-3; clone size: NA
CDR3 DNA: TGCGCCAGCAGCCTCCCTTGGAGTGCAGCAGAAAAACTGTTTTTT; CDR3 protein: CASSLPWSAAEKLFF; D gene: NA; V gene: TRBV4-1; J gene: TRBJ1-4; clone size: NA